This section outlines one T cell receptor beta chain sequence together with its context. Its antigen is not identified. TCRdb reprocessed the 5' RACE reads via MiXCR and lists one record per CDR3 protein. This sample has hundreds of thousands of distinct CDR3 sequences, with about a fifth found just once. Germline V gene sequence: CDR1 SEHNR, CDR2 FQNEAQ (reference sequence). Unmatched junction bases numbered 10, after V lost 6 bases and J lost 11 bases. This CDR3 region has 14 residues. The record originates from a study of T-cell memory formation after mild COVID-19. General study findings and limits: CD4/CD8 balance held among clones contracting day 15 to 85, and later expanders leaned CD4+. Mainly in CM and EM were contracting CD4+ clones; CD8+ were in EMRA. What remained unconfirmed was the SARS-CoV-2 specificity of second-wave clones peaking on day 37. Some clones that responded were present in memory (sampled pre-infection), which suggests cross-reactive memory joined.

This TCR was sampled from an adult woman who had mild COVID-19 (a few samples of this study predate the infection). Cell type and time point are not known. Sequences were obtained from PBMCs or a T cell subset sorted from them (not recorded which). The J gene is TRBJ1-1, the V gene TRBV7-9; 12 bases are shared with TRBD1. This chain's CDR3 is CASRRGQGALTAFF. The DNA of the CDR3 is TGTGCCAGCAGAAGGGGACAGGGGGCGCTGACCGCTTTCTTT.